One sample yielded the 26 T cell receptor beta chains listed below, sequenced in a study of cytomegalovirus exposure and HLA in healthy donors. Vbeta (60) and Jbeta (13) primers were used in the PCR. Measured with immunoSEQ multiplex PCR; TCRdb has only the in-frame clones, and not every one. The sample carries about 98,000 clones, 70% to 80% recorded once. The sequenced sample consisted of PBMCs. The receptors derive from a man between 60 and 70 years old in good health and CMV-seropositive.

This chain links TRBV5-1 with TRBJ2-7, with TRBD1 identical over 7 bases. The V gene end was trimmed by 4 bases and the J gene end by 3 bases; junction bases not matched to a gene: 1. This CDR3 comprises 12 residues. CDR1 SGHRS and CDR2 YFSETQ come from the germline V gene. For the CDR3, the DNA is TGCGCCAGCAGCCCAGGGGGCTACGAGCAGTACTTC. Its translation: CASSPGGYEQYF.

The V and J genes are TRBV11-2 and TRBJ2-2; 12 nucleotides match TRBD2. Trimming cost V 4 bases and J 4 bases; bases outside gene matches: 4. Germline V gene sequence: CDR1 SGHAT, CDR2 FQNNGV. The CDR3 is 16 residues long. The CDR3 DNA sequence: TGTGCCAGCAGCTCACGACTAGCGGGGGTCACCGGGGAGCTGTTTTTT. Its translation: CASSSRLAGVTGELFF.

V gene TRBV19 combines with J gene TRBJ1-5; 7 nucleotides line up with TRBD1. Germline V lookup: CDR1 LNHDA, CDR2 SQIVND (reference sequence). This CDR3 contains 15 residues. Trimming cost V 5 bases and J 3 bases; bases outside gene matches: 7. CDR3 in amino acids: CASSLRDSSNQPQHF. CDR3 nucleotides: TGTGCCAGTAGTCTCCGGGACAGTTCCAATCAGCCCCAGCATTTT.

The CDR3 DNA follows: TGTGCCAGCAGTTACTCCGGGTCGACTAATGAAAAACTGTTTTTT. Its translation: CASSYSGSTNEKLFF. This sequence joins TRBV6-5 and TRBJ1-4; the D is unclear. CDR3 length: 15 residues. Trimming took off 0 bases at V and 2 bases at J, with 7 bases between the two ends. Germline V gene data show CDR1 as MNHEY and CDR2 as SVGAGI.

This chain connects TRBV2 to TRBJ1-2; D gene ambiguous. This CDR3 has 14 residues. V dropped 2 bases and J dropped 4 bases, with 11 bases sitting between them. The germline CDR1 and CDR2 sequences are SNHLY and FYNNEI. In DNA, the CDR3 is TGTGCCAGCAGTGAACGCTCCCCGGGCTATGGCTACACCTTC. This sequence encodes CASSERSPGYGYTF.

The J gene is TRBJ1-1, the V gene TRBV6-5, with D perhaps TRBD1 (5 bases). Trimming took off 4 bases at V and 7 bases at J, with 13 bases between the two ends. Germline CDR1 reads MNHEY; CDR2 reads SVGAGI. The CDR3 is made up of 13 amino acids. CDR3 DNA: TGTGCCAGCAGTTCCCTGGGGGGATTTGAAGCTTTCTTT. Its protein is CASSSLGGFEAFF.

The V call is TRBV4-1, the J call TRBJ2-1; 10 bases are a match to TRBD1. The CDR3 has 15 residues. The germline V gene has CDR1 MGHRA and CDR2 YSYEKL. J was trimmed by 7 bases and V by 4 bases; bases with no gene match: 7. The CDR3 DNA follows: TGCGCCAGCAGCCCCCGACAGGGGGCTGAGAATGAGCAGTTCTTC. Translation gives CASSPRQGAENEQFF.

This clone was seen only a few times. The rearrangement links TRBV6-5 to TRBJ1-3; 10 positions agree with TRBD1. Germline CDR1 MNHEY, CDR2 SVGAGI. With 8 bases clipped from V and 5 bases from J, the junction kept 9 bases outside the gene matches. The CDR3 is made up of 15 amino acids. The CDR3 region has the DNA TGTGCCAGCTCCCAATGGACAGGGGGAAGAAACACCATATATTTT. Its protein is CASSQWTGGRNTIYF.

The rearrangement links TRBV2 to TRBJ2-2; unclear D gene. The germline V gene has CDR1 SNHLY and CDR2 FYNNEI. Between the trimmed V and J ends, which lost 4 bases and 2 bases, there was a span of 5 bases. The CDR3 has 13 amino acids. Written as DNA, the CDR3 is TGTGCCAGCAGTGCAGTTAACACCGGGGAGCTGTTTTTT. This codes for CASSAVNTGELFF.

The V and J genes are TRBV4-3 and TRBJ1-5, with D maybe TRBD1 (5 bases). CDR3 size: 17 residues. CDR1 is LGHNA and CDR2 is YSLEER in the germline V gene. V lost 0 bases, J lost 3 bases, and 15 bases lay in between. The CDR3 DNA is TGCGCCAGCAGCCAAGATAGCCCAACAGGTTACAATCAGCCCCAGCATTTT. Its translation is CASSQDSPTGYNQPQHF.

V and J are TRBV15 and TRBJ2-5; 8 bases align to TRBD2. The germline CDR1 and CDR2 sequences are LNHNV and YYDKDF (reference sequence). The CDR3 loop spans 16 amino acids. Losses at the gene ends were 1 base for V and 1 base for J; bases not matched to a gene: 5. The CDR3 DNA sequence: TGTGCCACCAGCAGAGCCTTAGCGGGGCGCCAAGAGACCCAGTACTTC. Its translation is CATSRALAGRQETQYF.

This chain uses TRBV13 with TRBJ2-7, with TRBD1 matching 8 bases. The CDR3 is made up of 15 amino acids. Germline assignment: CDR1 PRHDT and CDR2 FYEKMQ (reference sequence). V lost 0 bases, J lost 5 bases, and 6 bases stayed unmatched. CDR3: CASSLGRGQGNEQYF. The CDR3 DNA reads as TGTGCCAGCAGCTTAGGGCGCGGACAGGGCAACGAGCAGTACTTC.

The gene calls are TRBV19 and TRBJ2-3, with 7 bases matching TRBD2. V shed 5 bases and J 6 bases; nucleotides not matched to a gene: 11. Per the germline V gene, CDR1 is LNHDA and CDR2 is SQIVND (reference sequence). The CDR3 has 15 amino acids. The CDR3 sequence is CASSEGAGSVDTQYF. CDR3 sequence (DNA): TGTGCCAGTAGTGAGGGAGCGGGGTCGGTTGATACGCAGTATTTT.

This clone came up a few times. V is TRBV5-6 and J is TRBJ2-5, with 7 bases identical to TRBD2. Germline CDR1 and CDR2: SGHDT and YYEEEE. Trimming took 4 bases from V and 4 from J; bases not matched to a gene: 7. CDR3 size: 14 residues. The CDR3 DNA reads TGTGCCAGCAGCATCGGACTAGTAGGAGAGACCCAGTACTTC. It yields the protein CASSIGLVGETQYF. Together with reference TRBV5-6 and TRBJ2-5, the CDR3 gives the full variable domain: DAGVTQSPTHLIKTRGQQVTLRCSPKSGHDTVSWYQQALGQGPQFIFQYYEEEERQRGNFPDRFSGHQFPNYSSELNVNALLLGDSALYLCASSIGLVGETQYFGPGTRLLVL.

CDR3: CASSYGAGNSPLHF. The CDR3, as DNA: TGTGCCAGCAGTTACGGGGCAGGGAATTCACCCCTCCACTTT. This chain joins TRBV6-5 and TRBJ1-6, with D possibly TRBD1 on 5 matching bases. V shed 2 bases and J shed 7 bases, with 9 bases lying between them. CDR1 MNHEY and CDR2 SVGAGI come from the germline V gene. The CDR3 spans 14 residues.

This clone was counted between two and nine times. The chain combines TRBV11-2 with TRBJ2-2, with a possible D match to TRBD2 (6 bases). Deletions cut 5 bases from V and 5 bases from J, with 15 bases between. Germline V gives CDR1 SGHAT, CDR2 FQNNGV. There are 15 residues in the CDR3. CDR3 DNA: TGTGCCAGCAGCCAGACGGGGGTCGGAACCGGGGAGCTGTTTTTT. Translating it yields CASSQTGVGTGELFF.

The chain has TRBV6-1 and TRBJ1-5, with 9 bases fitting TRBD1. Germline trimming cut 4 bases from V and 4 bases from J; bases unmatched to any gene: 8. In germline, CDR1 is MNHNS, CDR2 SASEGT. The length of the CDR3 is 16 residues. This chain's CDR3 is CASSGGQGWRNQPQHF. CDR3 sequence (DNA): TGTGCCAGCAGTGGAGGACAGGGGTGGAGGAATCAGCCCCAGCATTTT.

The chain employs TRBV5-1 and TRBJ2-3; D perhaps matches TRBD2 (5 bases). The germline CDR1 and CDR2 sequences are SGHRS and YFSETQ. The CDR3 loop spans 18 amino acids. Deletions cut 1 base from V and 5 bases from J, with 23 bases between. CDR3 in amino acids: CASSLRTDPSTRGDTQYF. The CDR3 DNA is TGCGCCAGCAGCTTGCGGACTGATCCTTCAACGAGAGGAGATACGCAGTATTTT.

V gene TRBV5-1 combines with J gene TRBJ2-7, with 8 bases identical to TRBD2. Trimming at V came to 0 bases and at J to 1 base, leaving 3 bases not matched to a gene. Germline V gene lookup returns CDR1 SGHRS and CDR2 YFSETQ. The CDR3 runs to 15 residues. The chain's CDR3 is CASSLVGGGSYEQYF. For the CDR3, the DNA is TGCGCCAGCAGCTTGGTCGGGGGGGGATCCTACGAGCAGTACTTC.

The chain joins TRBV19 to TRBJ2-3; TRBD1 matches at 7 bases. The CDR3 length is 14 residues. After removal of 3 bases from V and 5 bases from J, the junction contained 5 bases not matched to a gene. Germline assignment: CDR1 LNHDA and CDR2 SQIVND (reference sequence). The CDR3 spells CASSIWQGEDTQYF. CDR3 bases: TGTGCCAGTAGTATCTGGCAGGGGGAAGATACGCAGTATTTT. Variable domain in full (rest from reference TRBV19 and TRBJ2-3): DGGITQSPKYLFRKEGQNVTLSCEQNLNHDAMYWYRQDPGQGLRLIYYSQIVNDFQKGDIAEGYSVSREKKESFPLTVTSAQKNPTAFYLCASSIWQGEDTQYFGPGTRLTVL.

The chain has TRBV9 and TRBJ2-3; the D is unclear. The CDR3 is made up of 15 amino acids. V lost 4 bases, J lost 2 bases, and 14 bases lay in between. Germline V gene data show CDR1 as SGDLS and CDR2 as YYNGEE. The CDR3 region has the DNA TGTGCCAGCAGCCCGCGACACAGAATCACAGATACGCAGTATTTT. Protein product: CASSPRHRITDTQYF.

The gene calls are TRBV5-6 and TRBJ2-3; 12 nucleotides align to TRBD2. Germline-derived CDR1 and CDR2 are SGHDT and YYEEEE. The CDR3 loop spans 19 amino acids. V lost 4 bases and J lost 2; bases outside the gene matches: 14. The CDR3, as DNA: TGTGCCAGCAGCCCCACAAGCCGGACTAGCGGGATAATCACAGATACGCAGTATTTT. Residues: CASSPTSRTSGIITDTQYF.

This sequence joins TRBV5-1 and TRBJ1-3; no clear D gene. V was cut by 4 bases and J by 0 bases, with 5 bases left in between. Germline V lookup: CDR1 SGHRS, CDR2 YFSETQ. There are 13 residues in the CDR3. The CDR3 region is CASSPFSGNTIYF. The CDR3 DNA is TGCGCCAGCAGCCCGTTCTCTGGAAACACCATATATTTT.

The CDR3 here is CASSKQRSRQGMPAVQKETQYF. The CDR3 DNA reads as TGTGCCAGCAGCAAACAGAGGAGTCGACAGGGGATGCCAGCGGTTCAAAAAGAGACCCAGTACTTC. The chain employs TRBV21-1 and TRBJ2-5; the table's TRBD1 call for D was not verified on the DNA. TRBV21-1 is an annotated pseudogene. This CDR3 contains 22 residues.

This chain's CDR3 is CASSQDMRPTGNQPQHF. As DNA, the CDR3 is TGCGCCAGCAGCCAAGATATGCGACCCACAGGGAATCAGCCCCAGCATTTT. This sequence joins TRBV4-1 and TRBJ1-5; D is possibly TRBD1 (6 bases). Germline V gives CDR1 MGHRA, CDR2 YSYEKL. Between the trimmed V and J ends, which lost 0 bases and 4 bases, there was a span of 16 bases. CDR3 size: 17 residues.

J is TRBJ1-1 and V is TRBV15; D ambiguous. Germline loops: CDR1 LNHNV, CDR2 YYDKDF (reference sequence). Trimming cost V 0 bases and J 5 bases, with 10 bases left between them. The CDR3 contains 14 residues. CDR3: CATSRDSAGTEAFF. As DNA, the CDR3 is TGTGCCACCAGCAGAGATTCGGCGGGTACTGAAGCTTTCTTT.